This TCR beta chain was retrieved from a study of CD4+ T cells in melanoma. Study outcomes and limitations: Neoantigen-specific CD4+ T cells in melanoma reportedly had diverse differentiation states. A reported correlation linked neoantigen-specific CD4+ T cells to CD8+, macrophage and B cell function.

V was clipped by 0 bases and J by 0 bases, with 10 bases between them. The CDR3 covers 16 residues. Germline CDR1 reads SGHKS; CDR2 reads YYEKEE (reference sequence). As regards this clone: Its matching antigen is unknown.

Some clones are missing from TCRdb's copy, which holds only in-frame ones; the method was immunoSEQ multiplex PCR. The table includes 4,000 to 5,000 clones, around two thirds detected once. The chain couples TRBV5-5 to TRBJ2-1; D unresolved. This receptor was taken from a human donor with melanoma. Material: cells from a culture (not recorded whether cultured in vitro). This CDR3 reads CASSLEHSSSYNEQFF. The CDR3 region has the DNA TGTGCCAGCAGCTTGGAACACTCTAGCTCCTACAATGAGCAGTTCTTC. Full variable domain (remainder filled in from reference TRBV5-5 and TRBJ2-1): DAGVTQSPTHLIKTRGQQVTLRCSPISGHKSVSWYQQVLGQGPQFIFQYYEKEERGRGNFPDRFSARQFPNYSSELNVNALLLGDSALYLCASSLEHSSSYNEQFFGPGTRLTVL.